Sequencing of this T cell receptor beta chain was carried out in a study of identical twins. A single record per CDR3 protein comes from TCRdb applying MiXCR to the 5' RACE reads. Here the sample spans about 530,000 distinct CDR3 sequences, roughly 15% being singletons. The same data also went into a second study, on yellow fever vaccine responses in identical twins.

The sequence was collected from a woman aged 18-29 years in good health. Sequenced: CD4+ T cells sorted from blood.

The CDR3 here is CASSLGSAGEQFF. The CDR3 DNA sequence: TGTGCCAGCAGCTTGGGATCGGCGGGTGAGCAGTTCTTC. This chain joins TRBV5-5 and TRBJ2-1; perhaps TRBD2 as D (5 bases). The CDR3 has 13 amino acids. The germline V and J ends were trimmed by 0 bases and 9 bases, with 10 bases remaining between them. Germline CDR1 reads SGHKS; CDR2 reads YYEKEE (reference sequence).